This T cell receptor (beta chain) is drawn from a study of breast tumors, draining lymph nodes, adjacent tissues. General study results and limits: Tumors had less TCR diversity than lymph nodes, more than nontumor tissue. Luminal-like breast cancer showed significantly greater tumor-nontumor repertoire similarity than basal-like breast cancer did. Findings are consistent with lymph node origin and intratumoral expansion of most tumor T cells. That most tumor T cells come from lymph nodes remained unproven.

V was pared by 2 bases and J by 4 bases, with 11 bases between. This CDR3 region has 15 residues. Germline V gives CDR1 SEHNR, CDR2 FQNEAQ (reference sequence). Worth noting for this clonotype: What it recognizes is unknown.

MiXCR, applied by TCRdb to the multiplex PCR reads, yields one record per CDR3 protein. The table lists 190,000 or so distinct CDR3 sequences, 25% to 40% of them singletons, with about 4.3% in the top ten. Breast cancer patients provided tissue from their axillary draining lymph nodes. The TCR originated in a female donor with breast cancer. Some clones in this sample may be carry-over from other donors' samples. This chain joins TRBV7-9 and TRBJ2-2, with D tentatively TRBD1 (6 bases). Sequencing was done on a sample of axillary lymph node tissue. The DNA for the CDR3 is TGTGCCAGCAGCTTATTGGGGGCGATCACCGGGGAGCTGTTTTTT. This translates into CASSLLGAITGELFF.